The entry below describes one T cell receptor beta chain. The antigen remains undetermined. No DNA is shown, since the ends of the CDR3 on it are uncertain; the CDR3 is the one TCRdb lists. The germline V gene encodes CDR1 MNHEY and CDR2 SVGEGT. The CDR3 region is 12 residues in length, termini included. These data are taken from a study of blood T cells in healthy people across ages. Points from the study as a whole: Naive T cell percentage by flow cytometry tracked strongly with beta diversity. Measured against age, TCR beta diversity per million T cells decreased in a roughly linear manner. The donors' CMV status was not determined, possibly confounding changes in expanded clonotypes.

The use of a sample-barcoded 5' primer and a J-beta primer mix characterized a second PCR of 7 to 11 cycles. TCRdb independently ran MiXCR on the 5' RACE reads; one entry per CDR3 protein. Here the sample spans 1.5 million to 2 million distinct CDR3 sequences, roughly 43% being singletons. The source of this sequence is a human donor in good health. The material sequenced was blood. V usage is TRBV6-2 or TRBV6-3 and J usage is TRBJ1-4; the table's D gene call, TRBD1, was not cross checked with the DNA. This CDR3 reads CASSSSDRKLFF.